Listed below are T cell receptor beta chains from one sample, sequenced in a study of T-cell memory formation after mild COVID-19. Via MiXCR, TCRdb re-called the 5' RACE reads, giving one row per CDR3 protein. Here the sample spans hundreds of thousands of distinct CDR3 sequences, roughly 21% being singletons. The material sequenced was PBMCs or a T cell subset sorted from them (not recorded which). These receptors came from an adult woman who had mild COVID-19 (a few samples of this study predate the infection). Cell type and time point are not known. CDR3s include the opening cysteine and the closing phenylalanine or tryptophan. The D gene is left open where the match is weak. Only part of the rows carry a size: once, few, many, or a class if the clone is expanded.

J,V,size,D,DNA,CDR3
TRBJ1-4,TRBV5-1,-,-,TGCGCCAGCAGCTTGTCTGGGCTGAGTGAAAAACTGTTTTTT,CASSLSGLSEKLFF
TRBJ1-2,TRBV6-5,few,-,TGTGCCAGCAGTTACTCCCGGACAAACTATGGCTACACCTTC,CASSYSRTNYGYTF
TRBJ2-3,TRBV7-6,-,-,TGTGCCAGCAGCCATTCCCCGGGGGCGACAGATACGCAGTATTTT,CASSHSPGATDTQYF
TRBJ1-2,TRBV30,few,TRBD1,TGTGCCTGGACGGGACAGAGACCCCTTGGCTATGGCTACACCTTC,CAWTGQRPLGYGYTF
TRBJ2-7,TRBV4-3,-,TRBD2,TGCGCCAGCAGCCAAGATTGGTCGGCTAGCGGGAGCTACGAGCAGTACTTC,CASSQDWSASGSYEQYF
TRBJ1-1,TRBV3-1,-,-,TGTGCCAGCAGCCCCCTCGGAGAGATAAGGCCGAACACTGAAGCTTTCTTT,CASSPLGEIRPNTEAFF
TRBJ2-7,TRBV25-1,-,-,TGTGCCAGCAGTGAAACTAGGTTAGGGACTGGGGACGAGCAGTACTTC,CASSETRLGTGDEQYF
TRBJ2-3,TRBV12-5,-,TRBD1,TGTGCTAGTGGTTCCGGACAGGGGCGCACAGATACGCAGTATTTT,CASGSGQGRTDTQYF
TRBJ2-7,TRBV28,few,-,TGTGCCAGCAGTTTGACAGGCCTAAGGTACTTC,CASSLTGLRYF
TRBJ2-7,TRBV5-1,-,-,TGCGCCAGCAGCCCGAATCCCCACGAGCAGTACTTC,CASSPNPHEQYF
TRBJ2-3,TRBV7-6,-,TRBD1,TGTGCCAGCAGCTACGACAGGGGGCGAGATACGCAGTATTTT,CASSYDRGRDTQYF
TRBJ1-1,TRBV10-3,-,TRBD1,TGTGCCATCAGAGAGGGGGCAAGGGACACTGAAGCTTTCTTT,CAIREGARDTEAFF
TRBJ2-1,TRBV27,few,-,TGTGCCAGCAGTCCCTCACCCGGGGTACGGAATGAGCAGTTCTTC,CASSPSPGVRNEQFF
TRBJ2-3,TRBV6-2/TRBV6-3,few,TRBD2,TGTGCCAGCAGCCCGGGACTAGCGGGAGTGGTGCCGTTCACAGATACGCAGTATTTT,CASSPGLAGVVPFTDTQYF
TRBJ2-1,TRBV18,few,-,TGTGCCAGCTCACCAGGCGGGTCCCCTTACAATGAGCAGTTCTTC,CASSPGGSPYNEQFF
TRBJ1-2,TRBV20-1,-,-,TGCAGTGCTAGAGTGGCCTCGACCGTGGGAGGCTACACCTTC,CSARVASTVGGYTF
TRBJ1-3,TRBV20-1,once,TRBD1,TGCAGTGCTAGGGAGGGGACAGGGGTGAGGAGCACCATATATTTT,CSAREGTGVRSTIYF
TRBJ2-1,TRBV20-1,many,-,TGCAGTGCGGGTTTTGGATACAATGAGCAGTTCTTC,CSAGFGYNEQFF
TRBJ1-5,TRBV5-5,few,-,TGTGCCAGCAGCTTGGGAGGGGTTGGGGACAATCAGCCCCAGCATTTT,CASSLGGVGDNQPQHF
TRBJ1-1,TRBV12-3/TRBV12-4,-,-,TGTGCCAGCGCCGACGCCGGAGGAAGAACTGAAGCTTTCTTT,CASADAGGRTEAFF
TRBJ1-5,TRBV4-1,few,-,TGCGCCAGCAGCCAACAGGGATTGCAGCCCCAGCATTTT,CASSQQGLQPQHF
TRBJ1-4,TRBV6-5,-,TRBD1,TGTGCCAGCAGTTCACGACAGGGCCCCGGGGAAAAACTGTTTTTT,CASSSRQGPGEKLFF
TRBJ2-1,TRBV12-3/TRBV12-4,-,TRBD2,TGTGCCAGCAGTCTGACTAGCGGGAGAGGCAATGAGCAGTTCTTC,CASSLTSGRGNEQFF
TRBJ2-5,TRBV20-1,-,TRBD1,TGCAGTGCTCAGGCCGGGACAGGAGAAGAGACCCAGTACTTC,CSAQAGTGEETQYF
TRBJ2-1,TRBV27,many,-,TGTGCCAGCAGTTTGGGGGGAACGGGCTACAATGAGCAGTTCTTC,CASSLGGTGYNEQFF
TRBJ2-1,TRBV12-3/TRBV12-4,-,-,TGTGCCAGCAGTCCCCCCTTGACAGGTAACAATGAGCAGTTCTTC,CASSPPLTGNNEQFF
TRBJ1-5,TRBV5-1,-,-,TGCGCCAGCAGCGCCGAGCCATCCGGGGCCAACAATCAGCCCCAGCATTTT,CASSAEPSGANNQPQHF
TRBJ2-7,TRBV7-2,few,-,TGTGCCAGCAGCTTAGGAGTTTCAGGCCCCTACGAGCAGTACTTC,CASSLGVSGPYEQYF
TRBJ2-1,TRBV5-1,-,-,TGCGCCAGCAGACCCAGCTCCTACAATGAGCAGTTCTTC,CASRPSSYNEQFF
TRBJ1-6,TRBV6-6,few,-,TGTGCCAGCAGTTACTCGCTATTGGAGGATTCACCCCTCCACTTT,CASSYSLLEDSPLHF
TRBJ2-1,TRBV4-2,-,-,TGTGCCAGCAGCCATCAACTAGCTGACGCCTACAATGAGCAGTTCTTC,CASSHQLADAYNEQFF
TRBJ2-1,TRBV5-8,-,-,TGTGCCAGCAGATTGGACAGAAACAATGAGCAGTTCTTC,CASRLDRNNEQFF
TRBJ1-1,TRBV11-1,-,TRBD1,TGTGCCAGCAGCTTAGACAGGGGCCGGGGCACTGAAGCTTTCTTT,CASSLDRGRGTEAFF
TRBJ2-5,TRBV5-1,many,TRBD1,TGTGCCAGCAGCCTCGGGACAGGGGGACAAGAGACCCAGTACTTC,CASSLGTGGQETQYF
TRBJ2-7,TRBV20-1,-,-,TGCAGTGCTAGAGCCGCCGGTGGGACGGGGGAGCAGTACTTC,CSARAAGGTGEQYF
TRBJ2-1,TRBV27,-,TRBD2,TGTGCCAGCAGGGAGGCTAGCGGTACCTACAATGAGCAGTTCTTC,CASREASGTYNEQFF
TRBJ2-3,TRBV5-5,-,-,TGTGCCAGCAGCGACCTCAGGGGGACTAGCACAGATACGCAGTATTTT,CASSDLRGTSTDTQYF
TRBJ2-4,TRBV6-6,-,-,TGTGCCACCTCACCGTGGGCGGGGATTCAGTACTTC,CATSPWAGIQYF
TRBJ2-7,TRBV5-1,-,-,TGCGCCAGCAGCTTGGGCGGGGACCTTTACGAGCAGTACTTC,CASSLGGDLYEQYF
TRBJ2-7,TRBV5-4,-,-,TGTGCCAGCAGCTTGAGGTCCCACCCCCACGAGCAGTACTTC,CASSLRSHPHEQYF
TRBJ2-1,TRBV4-2,-,-,TGTGCCAGCAGCCAAGATGTCAGGGCTGAGCAGTTCTTC,CASSQDVRAEQFF
TRBJ2-3,TRBV7-6,-,TRBD2,TGTGCCAGCAGCTTCTGGGACCTAGCGGGAGATACCAGGGAGGGGTCAGATACGCAGTATTTT,CASSFWDLAGDTREGSDTQYF
TRBJ2-3,TRBV5-6,-,-,TGTGCCAGCAGCGCGCGGGCTCATGGCACAGATACGCAGTATTTT,CASSARAHGTDTQYF
TRBJ1-2,TRBV5-5,few,-,TGTGCCAGCAGCTTGGATGTCCCGGACTATGGCTACACCTTC,CASSLDVPDYGYTF
TRBJ2-3,TRBV30,-,TRBD2,TGTGCCTGGAGTCGGGCTAGCGGGAGTCATACGCAGTATTTT,CAWSRASGSHTQYF
TRBJ2-3,TRBV6-6,-,TRBD2,TGTGCCAGCCGGCCTAGCGGGGAAGATACGCAGTATTTT,CASRPSGEDTQYF
TRBJ2-1,TRBV18,many,-,TGTGCCAGCTCACCACCGGCCAGGGCTTACCTCAGTGAGCAGTTCTTC,CASSPPARAYLSEQFF
TRBJ2-4,TRBV20-1,few,TRBD1,TGCAGTGCTACCCAAGGACAGGCCCTAGCCAAAAACATTCAGTACTTC,CSATQGQALAKNIQYF
TRBJ2-3,TRBV9,-,-,TGTGCCAGCAGCGTAGAAGGGACTTCTCACACAGATACGCAGTATTTT,CASSVEGTSHTDTQYF
TRBJ2-7,TRBV2,many,-,TGTGCCAGCAAGATACAGGGTACCGCCTACGAGCAGTACTTC,CASKIQGTAYEQYF
TRBJ1-5,TRBV7-9,few,-,TGTGCCAGCAGCGAATACAGGGAAGGTCAGCCCCAGCATTTT,CASSEYREGQPQHF
TRBJ1-1,TRBV5-1,few,-,TGCGCCAGCAGCTTGCAGGGGATGAGAGAAGCTTTCTTT,CASSLQGMREAFF
TRBJ2-1,TRBV5-4,-,-,TGTGCCAGCAGCCCCGTTGAGCTCAATGAGCAGTTCTTC,CASSPVELNEQFF
TRBJ2-3,TRBV9,-,TRBD2,TGTGCCAGCAGCGAGAGTAGCGGGAGTACAGATACGCAGTATTTT,CASSESSGSTDTQYF
TRBJ2-5,TRBV7-3,-,TRBD1,TGTGCCAGCAGCCCCATCCCGGGACAGCAAGAGACCCAGTACTTC,CASSPIPGQQETQYF
TRBJ2-7,TRBV5-1,few,-,TGCGCCAGCAGCAAGGACGCACTGTACGAGCAGTACTTC,CASSKDALYEQYF
TRBJ2-1,TRBV5-1,few,-,TGCGCCAGCAGAGCGGCTTCAAGCTCCTACAATGAGCAGTTCTTC,CASRAASSSYNEQFF
TRBJ1-2,TRBV5-1,-,-,TGCGCCAGCAGCTACCTGACAGGCCCCGGCTATGGCTACACCTTC,CASSYLTGPGYGYTF
TRBJ2-3,TRBV5-6,few,TRBD2,TGTGCCAGCACTCCCCAGCGGGGGAGCACAGATACGCAGTATTTT,CASTPQRGSTDTQYF